The following is a TCR beta chain sequence with its context. Antigen: not known. The data are from a study of T cells in localized non-small cell lung cancer. Whole-study findings and limits: When the top 100 tumor clones were examined, a median approximately 59 of them also appeared in the adjacent lung, which was paired and uninvolved. Sequencing was limited to one tumor region, leaving the possibility of heterogeneity open.

Generated by immunoSEQ multiplex PCR, the TCRdb table keeps only in-frame clones and is missing some. The sample lists approximately 45,000 clones; around 87% were seen once. CDR3 length: 13 amino acids. CDR1 and CDR2 (germline): ENHRY, SYGVKD. V shed 6 bases, J shed 5 bases, and the junction held 3 bases outside the gene matches. This chain links TRBV10-3 with TRBJ2-1, with 8 nucleotides matching TRBD2. The material sequenced was PBMCs, taken before any cancer treatment. The clonotype comes from a man between 35 and 75 years old with stage II lung adenocarcinoma. CDR3 loop: CAISGGGNNEQFF. The CDR3 DNA reads TGTGCCATCAGCGGGGGGGGTAACAATGAGCAGTTCTTC.